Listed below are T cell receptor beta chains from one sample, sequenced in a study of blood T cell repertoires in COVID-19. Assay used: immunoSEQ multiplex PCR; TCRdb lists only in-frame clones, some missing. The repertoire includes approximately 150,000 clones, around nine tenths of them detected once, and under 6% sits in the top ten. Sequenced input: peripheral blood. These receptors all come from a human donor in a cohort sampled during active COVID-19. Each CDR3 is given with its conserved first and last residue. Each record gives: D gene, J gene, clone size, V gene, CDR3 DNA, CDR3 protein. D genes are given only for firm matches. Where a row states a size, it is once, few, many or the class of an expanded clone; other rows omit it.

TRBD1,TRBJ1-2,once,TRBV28,TGTGCCAGCAGCTCCCTCCTGGACAGGGAACATTACGGCTACACCTTC,CASSSLLDREHYGYTF
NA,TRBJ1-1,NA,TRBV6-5,TGTGCCAGCAGAGACTCCGGGACACTCAACGCTGAAGCTTTCTTT,CASRDSGTLNAEAFF
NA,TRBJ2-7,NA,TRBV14,TGTGCCAGCAGCACGCAGGTACAGAACGAGCAGTACTTC,CASSTQVQNEQYF
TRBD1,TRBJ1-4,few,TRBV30,TGTGCCTGGTCGACAGGGGTTGCAACTAATGAAAAACTGTTTTTT,CAWSTGVATNEKLFF
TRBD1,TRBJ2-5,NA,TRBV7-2,TGTGCCAGCAGCTCGGGACAGCCTCAGTACTTC,CASSSGQPQYF
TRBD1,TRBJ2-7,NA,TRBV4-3,TGCGCCAGCAGCCAAGAGGGACAGGGGCCCTACGAGCAGTACTTC,CASSQEGQGPYEQYF
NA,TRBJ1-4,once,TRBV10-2,TGCGCCAGCGCCCGGGGAAGCGGTACAGGGACGGATGAAAAACTGTTTTTT,CASARGSGTGTDEKLFF
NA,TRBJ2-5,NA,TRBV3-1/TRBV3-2,TGTGCCAGCAGCCAGGCAGTACAGGTCCAAGAGACCCAGTACTTC,CASSQAVQVQETQYF
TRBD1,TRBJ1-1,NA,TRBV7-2,TGTGCCAGCAGCTTACCGACAGGGGGCACTGAAGCTTTCTTT,CASSLPTGGTEAFF
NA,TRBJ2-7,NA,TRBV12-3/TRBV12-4,TGTGCCAGCAGTTTCGGCTACGAGCAGTACTTC,CASSFGYEQYF
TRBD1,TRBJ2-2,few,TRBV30,TGTGCCTGGAGGGACAGGGGGCAGAGCACCGGGGAGCTGTTTTTT,CAWRDRGQSTGELFF
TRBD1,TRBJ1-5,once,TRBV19,TGTGCCAGCGCCCCCGGGACAGGGGACAATCAGCCCCAGCATTTT,CASAPGTGDNQPQHF
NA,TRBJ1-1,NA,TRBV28,TGTGCCAGCAGTCCGGGGGTCTCCTCAACGGGAGCTTTCTTT,CASSPGVSSTGAFF
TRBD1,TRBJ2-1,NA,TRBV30,TGTGCCTGGAGTGCCCAGGGAGGACAGGGAAATAATGAGCAGTTCTTC,CAWSAQGGQGNNEQFF
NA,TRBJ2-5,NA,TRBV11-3,TGTGCCAGCAGCTCTCGTTCGGGGGTGGGAGAGACCCAGTACTTC,CASSSRSGVGETQYF